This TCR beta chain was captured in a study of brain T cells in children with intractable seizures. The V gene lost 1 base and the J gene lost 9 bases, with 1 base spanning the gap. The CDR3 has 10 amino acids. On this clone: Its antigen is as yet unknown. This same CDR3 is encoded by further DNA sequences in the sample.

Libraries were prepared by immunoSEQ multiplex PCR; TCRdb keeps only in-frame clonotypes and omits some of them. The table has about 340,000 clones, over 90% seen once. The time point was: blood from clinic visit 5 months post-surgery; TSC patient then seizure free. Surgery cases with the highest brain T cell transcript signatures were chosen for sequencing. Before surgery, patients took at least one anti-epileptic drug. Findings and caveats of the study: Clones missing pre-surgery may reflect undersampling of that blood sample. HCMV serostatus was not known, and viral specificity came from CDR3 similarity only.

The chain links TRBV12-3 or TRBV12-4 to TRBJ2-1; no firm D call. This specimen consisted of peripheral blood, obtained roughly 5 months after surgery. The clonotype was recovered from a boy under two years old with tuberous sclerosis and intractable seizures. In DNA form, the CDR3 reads TGTGCCAGCAGTTTAGGTGAGCAGTTCTTC. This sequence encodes CASSLGEQFF.